This is a list of T cell receptor beta chains from one sample in a study of CD8 T cells in Susac syndrome. TCRdb reanalysed the immunoSEQ multiplex PCR reads using MiXCR and keeps one entry per CDR3 protein. Seen here are 200,000 or so distinct CDR3 sequences, 90% to 95% observed once, and the top ten hold roughly 0.13%. The source material was CD8+ T cells from PBMCs. Every receptor here comes from a human donor with multiple sclerosis. Each CDR3 is given with its conserved first and last residue.

v_call: TRBV6-2/TRBV6-3
cdr3_length: 15
j_call: TRBJ2-7
cdr3_aa: CASSPGLAGIYEQYF

v_call: TRBV12-3/TRBV12-4
cdr3_length: 13
j_call: TRBJ2-5
cdr3_aa: CASSFRGAETQYF

v_call: TRBV9
cdr3_length: 15
j_call: TRBJ2-1
cdr3_aa: CASSVGLEREGGKFF

v_call: TRBV10-3
cdr3_length: 19
j_call: TRBJ2-3
cdr3_aa: CAISESGTSGRAPTDTQYF

v_call: TRBV4-3
cdr3_length: 16
j_call: TRBJ2-1
cdr3_aa: CASSQDLGGRPNEQFF

v_call: TRBV12-3/TRBV12-4
cdr3_length: 16
j_call: TRBJ2-6
cdr3_aa: CASSSDGDSGANVLTF

v_call: TRBV4-1
cdr3_length: 15
j_call: TRBJ2-2
cdr3_aa: CASSLIAANTGELFF

v_call: TRBV7-9
cdr3_length: 16
j_call: TRBJ2-7
cdr3_aa: CASSPSGGGHIHEQYF

v_call: TRBV9
cdr3_length: 13
j_call: TRBJ1-2
cdr3_aa: CASSRGDGYGYTF

v_call: TRBV10-2
cdr3_length: 15
j_call: TRBJ2-2
cdr3_aa: CASSESFLRTGELFF

v_call: TRBV27
cdr3_length: 14
j_call: TRBJ2-7
cdr3_aa: CASSTGLTGGEQYF

v_call: TRBV19
cdr3_length: 14
j_call: TRBJ2-1
cdr3_aa: CASSTLVGANEQFF

v_call: TRBV6-2/TRBV6-3
cdr3_length: 18
j_call: TRBJ2-2
cdr3_aa: CASSYSLAGGQNTGELFF

v_call: TRBV27
cdr3_length: 13
j_call: TRBJ2-7
cdr3_aa: CASRTEEGYEQYF

v_call: TRBV12-3/TRBV12-4
cdr3_length: 14
j_call: TRBJ1-1
cdr3_aa: CASSFLRENTEAFF

v_call: TRBV6-6
cdr3_length: 15
j_call: TRBJ2-1
cdr3_aa: CASTLNGDSYNEQFF

v_call: TRBV19
cdr3_length: 17
j_call: TRBJ2-1
cdr3_aa: CASRVTSGGSSYNEQFF

v_call: TRBV6-6
cdr3_length: 14
j_call: TRBJ2-1
cdr3_aa: CASSWSAFGNEQFF

v_call: TRBV12-3/TRBV12-4
cdr3_length: 15
j_call: TRBJ2-7
cdr3_aa: CASSSTDTPSYEQYF

v_call: TRBV5-5
cdr3_length: 14
j_call: TRBJ1-1
cdr3_aa: CASSLESWNTEAFF

v_call: TRBV7-9
cdr3_length: 16
j_call: TRBJ2-7
cdr3_aa: CASSLGGGDRGYEQYF

v_call: TRBV29-1
cdr3_length: 13
j_call: TRBJ2-5
cdr3_aa: CSVETSGQETQYF

v_call: TRBV7-9
cdr3_length: 14
j_call: TRBJ1-1
cdr3_aa: CASSLVSENTEAFF